The 27 T cell receptor beta chains reported below all come from one sample, sequenced in a study of blood T cells in healthy people across ages. A second roughly 7 to 12 cycle PCR used barcoded and J-beta primers. Using its own MiXCR run on the 5' RACE reads, TCRdb lists one record per CDR3 protein. The table has more than 650,000 distinct CDR3 sequences, about a fifth seen once. Input material: blood. These TCRs come from a man between 65 and 85 years old in good health.

This clonotype was found a few times. The V call is TRBV10-3, the J call TRBJ1-6; 7 bases fit TRBD1. After removal of 0 bases from V and 7 bases from J, the junction contained 3 bases not matched to a gene. This CDR3 spans 15 amino acids. The germline V gene encodes CDR1 ENHRY and CDR2 SYGVKD. The CDR3 region is CAISESGGVNSPLHF. CDR3 bases: TGTGCCATCAGTGAGTCAGGGGGCGTAAATTCACCCCTCCACTTT.

This clonotype appeared a few times. The chain recombines TRBV6-6 with TRBJ1-1; 10 bases align to TRBD1. Trimming at V came to 5 bases and at J to 11 bases, leaving 11 bases not matched to a gene. The CDR3 is 14 residues long. Germline V gene sequence: CDR1 MNHNY, CDR2 SVGAGI (reference sequence). CDR3 residues: CASSPGQGGSRAFF. DNA of the CDR3: TGTGCCAGCAGTCCCGGACAGGGGGGTAGTAGGGCTTTCTTT.

This clonotype has at least ten counts. The chain employs TRBV5-5 and TRBJ2-1; no firm D call. The CDR3 loop spans 16 amino acids. Looked up from germline, CDR1 is SGHKS and CDR2 is YYEKEE (reference sequence). With 0 bases removed from V and 6 bases from J, the gap between germline ends came to 16 bases. The CDR3 here is CASSLVPRSGTNEQFF. The CDR3 coding sequence is TGTGCCAGCAGCTTGGTACCGCGATCCGGCACCAATGAGCAGTTCTTC.

The J gene is TRBJ1-2, the V gene TRBV7-8; no clear D gene. The ends were cut back, 1 base at V and 5 bases at J, with 8 bases in the middle. Germline V gene data show CDR1 as SGHVS and CDR2 as FQNEAQ. The CDR3 spans 13 residues. CDR3 in DNA: TGTGCCAGCAGCTTAGACCCGAGATATGGCTACACCTTC. As protein: CASSLDPRYGYTF.

Note on this clonotype: The junction and the germline gene differ at one end; a read error may be behind it. V usage is TRBV3-1 and J usage is TRBJ1-4; the D is unclear. Germline V lookup: CDR1 LGHDT, CDR2 YNNKEL (reference sequence). This CDR3 spans 14 amino acids. CDR3 in DNA: TGTGCCAGCAGCCCTTCGGCAACTAGTGAAAAACTGTTTTTT. Translating gives CASSPSATSEKLFF.

The chain employs TRBV5-1 and TRBJ2-1; D may be TRBD2 (5 bases). CDR1 and CDR2 (germline): SGHRS, YFSETQ. The germline V and J ends were trimmed by 4 bases and 2 bases, with 13 bases remaining between them. The CDR3 loop spans 15 amino acids. CDR3 DNA sequence: TGCGCCAGCAGCCGAACTAGTCATCCCTACAATGAGCAGTTCTTC. Protein sequence: CASSRTSHPYNEQFF.

The DNA for the CDR3 is TGTGCCAGCAGCCCCGTGATGAGCACTGAAGCTTTCTTT. It translates to CASSPVMSTEAFF. The rearrangement uses TRBV7-8 and TRBJ1-1; D remains unclear. V gave up 5 bases and J gave up 4 bases, with 11 bases separating them. Looked up from germline, CDR1 is SGHVS and CDR2 is FQNEAQ. This CDR3 region has 13 residues.

This clonotype appeared many times. The V and J genes are TRBV12-3 or TRBV12-4 and TRBJ2-3, with D tentatively TRBD1 (5 bases). V lost 5 bases to trimming and J lost 7 bases, with 16 bases between them. The CDR3 runs to 14 residues. CDR3 loop: CASSPAPGLNTQYF. CDR3 DNA: TGTGCCAGCAGTCCCGCCCCAGGGTTGAATACGCAGTATTTT.

The chain employs TRBV19 and TRBJ2-5; 10 positions match TRBD2. The CDR3 contains 16 residues. The V and J ends lost 6 bases and 4 bases, in that order; junction bases with no gene match: 11. The germline gives CDR1 LNHDA, CDR2 SQIVND (reference sequence). The CDR3 reads CASSLTALAGAETQYF. The CDR3 coding sequence is TGTGCCAGTAGCCTAACCGCCCTAGCGGGGGCAGAGACCCAGTACTTC. The full variable domain, in which reference TRBV19 and TRBJ2-5 provide the parts outside the CDR3, is DGGITQSPKYLFRKEGQNVTLSCEQNLNHDAMYWYRQDPGQGLRLIYYSQIVNDFQKGDIAEGYSVSREKKESFPLTVTSAQKNPTAFYLCASSLTALAGAETQYFGPGTRLLVL.

The chain is built from TRBV14 and TRBJ1-3, with D maybe TRBD1 (6 bases). Trimming removed 0 bases from V and 4 bases from J, with 16 bases in between. This CDR3 spans 17 amino acids. Germline values: CDR1 SGHDN, CDR2 FVKESK. CDR3 sequence (DNA): TGTGCCAGCAGCCAAGATCTCGGCAGGGGTTCGGGAAACACCATATATTTT. It yields the protein CASSQDLGRGSGNTIYF.

This clonotype was seen ten or more times. The chain carries TRBV7-8 and TRBJ1-4; 9 bases match TRBD1. The CDR3 sequence is 18 residues long. Germline loops: CDR1 SGHVS, CDR2 FQNEAQ. J gave up 7 bases and V 3 bases, and 15 bases lay outside the gene matches. CDR3 in amino acids: CASSFLRGQGPQSEKLFF. The CDR3 DNA is TGTGCCAGCAGCTTTCTAAGAGGACAGGGGCCCCAGAGTGAAAAACTGTTTTTT. The whole variable domain, filled in from reference TRBV7-8 and TRBJ1-4, reads GAGVSQSPRYKVAKRGQDVALRCDPISGHVSLFWYQQALGQGPEFLTYFQNEAQLDKSGLPSDRFFAERPEGSVSTLKIQRTQQEDSAVYLCASSFLRGQGPQSEKLFFGSGTQLSVL.

In its sample, this clonotype was seen a few times. The gene calls are TRBV15 and TRBJ1-4; D gene unclear. V gave up 5 bases and J gave up 12 bases, with 16 bases separating them. CDR3 length: 13 residues. Germline CDR1 is LNHNV and CDR2 is YYDKDF (reference sequence). The CDR3 region is CATSYGRMRELFF. CDR3 nucleotides: TGTGCCACCAGCTACGGGCGGATGAGGGAACTGTTTTTT.

The gene calls are TRBV7-2 and TRBJ2-2; unclear D gene. V was cut by 7 bases and J by 1 base, with 7 bases left in between. The germline V gene has CDR1 SGHTA and CDR2 FQGNSA. This CDR3 contains 13 residues. This chain's CDR3 is CASTPQNTGELFF. CDR3 coding DNA: TGTGCCAGCACCCCCCAGAACACCGGGGAGCTGTTTTTT.

J is TRBJ2-5 and V is TRBV18; D unclear. The DNA end favors TRBJ2-7, so the J call may be wrong. CDR3 length: 13 residues. Germline-derived CDR1 and CDR2 are KGHSH and LQKENI. The CDR3 loop reads CASSLTGDYEQYV. DNA of the CDR3: TGTGCCAGCTCACTCACTGGTGACTACGAGCAGTACGTC.

The rearrangement joins TRBV6-6 to TRBJ2-5; no clear D gene. The DNA end favors TRBJ2-1, so the J call may be wrong. Germline values: CDR1 MNHNY, CDR2 SVGAGI (reference sequence). The length of the CDR3 is 14 residues. The CDR3: CASSYIERPNEQFF. As DNA, the CDR3 is TGTGCCAGCAGTTACATAGAGAGGCCCAATGAGCAGTTCTTC.

As DNA, the CDR3 is TGTGCCAGCAGCCGGGGCCTGTACGATGAGCAGTTCTTC. Translated, it gives CASSRGLYDEQFF. The chain links TRBV6-5 to TRBJ2-1; either TRBD1 or TRBD2 may fit D (5 bases each). Trimming took off 6 bases at V and 8 bases at J, with 14 bases between the two ends. CDR1 and CDR2 from the germline V gene are MNHEY and SVGAGI. The CDR3 extends over 13 amino acids.

This sequence joins TRBV5-6 and TRBJ2-1, with D perhaps matching TRBD2 (5 bases). Trimming cost V 0 bases and J 0 bases, with 10 bases left between them. This CDR3 contains 16 residues. Germline V lookup: CDR1 SGHDT, CDR2 YYEEEE. CDR3 amino acids: CASSLGLTSSYNEQFF. DNA for the CDR3: TGTGCCAGCAGCTTGGGTTTAACTAGCTCCTACAATGAGCAGTTCTTC.

This clonotype is a singleton in its sample. The CDR3 here is CASLQGYDYNEQFF. The CDR3 DNA reads as TGTGCCAGCCTACAGGGTTATGACTACAATGAGCAGTTCTTC. The rearrangement joins TRBV7-9 to TRBJ2-1; D perhaps matches TRBD1 (6 bases). Germline CDR1 is SEHNR and CDR2 is FQNEAQ (reference sequence). The V and J ends lost 8 bases and 3 bases respectively, with 14 bases between them. This CDR3 is 14 amino acids long.

The chain couples TRBV30 to TRBJ1-2, with D uncertain. V lost 1 base, J lost 8 bases, and 8 bases lay in between. The CDR3 is 11 residues long. Germline V CDR1 and CDR2: GTSNPN, SVGIG (reference sequence). The CDR3 loop reads CAWSAGGGYTF. The DNA for the CDR3 is TGTGCCTGGAGTGCGGGTGGGGGCTACACCTTC. Full variable domain (rest looked up from reference TRBV30 and TRBJ1-2): SQTIHQWPATLVQPVGSPLSLECTVEGTSNPNLYWYRQAAGRGLQLLFYSVGIGQISSEVPQNLSASRPQDRQFILSSKKLLLSDSGFYLCAWSAGGGYTFGSGTRLTVV.

V and J are TRBV28 and TRBJ2-1; 9 bases agree with TRBD2. Looked up from germline, CDR1 is MDHEN and CDR2 is SYDVKM. There are 15 residues in the CDR3. The junction had 10 bases not matched to a gene; V was cut back by 7 bases and J by 6 bases. CDR3 residues: CASIPPGLASNEQFF. The CDR3 bases are TGTGCCAGCATACCTCCGGGACTAGCAAGCAATGAGCAGTTCTTC.

This clonotype was seen at least ten times. The V gene is TRBV12-3 or TRBV12-4, the J gene TRBJ1-1; possibly TRBD1 for D (5 bases). Trimming removed 4 bases from V and 3 bases from J, with 18 bases in between. CDR3 length: 16 amino acids. In nucleotides, the CDR3 is TGTGCCAGCAGTTCCTCGGCCTGGACGGGGGACACTGAAGCTTTCTTT. It is translated as CASSSSAWTGDTEAFF.

The CDR3 nucleotides read TGTGCCAGCAGCTTTCCAGGGGACGGGCAGCCCCAGCATTTT. As protein: CASSFPGDGQPQHF. The rearrangement links TRBV5-5 to TRBJ1-5, with TRBD1 as a possible D gene (6 bases). This CDR3 contains 14 residues. CDR1 and CDR2 (germline): SGHKS, YYEKEE (reference sequence). V gave up 2 bases and J gave up 7 bases, with 13 bases separating them.

This chain connects TRBV9 to TRBJ2-5, with TRBD2 matching over 12 bases. This CDR3 spans 17 amino acids. CDR1 is SGDLS and CDR2 is YYNGEE in the germline V gene. With V trimmed by 1 base and J by 0 bases, 4 bases remained unmatched. The CDR3 nucleotides read TGTGCCAGCAGCGTAAGGGGACTAGCGGGCCACCAAGAGACCCAGTACTTC. Translating it yields CASSVRGLAGHQETQYF.

This clonotype was detected only a few times. Relative to the germline gene, one junction end is altered; a read error may explain this. The chain is built from TRBV24-1 and TRBJ2-3; D unresolved. Per the germline V gene, CDR1 is KGHDR and CDR2 is SFDVKD. CDR3 length: 16 residues. The CDR3 DNA reads as TGTGCCAGCAGTGATTATCTGGGCGGAGGCACAGATACGCAGTATTTT. This sequence encodes CASSDYLGGGTDTQYF.

The V gene is TRBV4-3, the J gene TRBJ2-1; TRBD2 matches at 7 bases. CDR3 length equals 17 residues. V was pared by 1 base and J by 5 bases, with 11 bases of the junction left unmatched. Germline V gene data show CDR1 as LGHNA and CDR2 as YSLEER. The CDR3: CASSQVLGREWNNEQFF. In DNA form, the CDR3 reads TGCGCCAGCAGCCAAGTACTTGGGCGGGAGTGGAACAATGAGCAGTTCTTC.

The CDR3 coding sequence is TGTGCCAGCAGCTTACATCCGCCTTGGGGCTACACCTTC. It translates to CASSLHPPWGYTF. The rearrangement joins TRBV13 to TRBJ1-2, with D hard to call. V gave up 2 bases and J gave up 8 bases, with 12 bases separating them. CDR3 size: 13 residues. CDR1 and CDR2 (germline): PRHDT, FYEKMQ (reference sequence).

The chain employs TRBV20-1 and TRBJ2-7; 8 nucleotides line up with TRBD1. Trimming cost V 6 bases and J 3 bases; bases outside gene matches: 10. CDR1 is DFQATT, CDR2 SNEGSKA, per germline (reference sequence). The CDR3 covers 14 residues. This CDR3 is CSAGTGTGLYEQYF. The CDR3 nucleotides read TGCAGTGCCGGTACCGGGACAGGCCTCTACGAGCAGTACTTC.